This T cell receptor (beta chain) was sequenced in a study of shared clonotypes between healthy human individuals. Comment on this clone: Its antigen is undetermined.

Germline V CDR1 and CDR2: MNHEY, SMNVEV (reference sequence). The length of the CDR3 is 15 residues. Losses at the gene ends were 5 bases for V and 5 bases for J; bases not matched to a gene: 9. Authors' methods: Filtering differed because ImmunoSEQ produced junction-only sequences that carried no quality scores. Method: immunoSEQ multiplex PCR; TCRdb's copy keeps in-frame clones and lacks some. The DNA was the basis for D and trimming; V, J and clone size are from that table. The sample holds approximately 530,000 clones, roughly 95% seen once. Findings and caveats of the study: Among the subsets, naive ones generally showed larger estimated richness than memory ones.

The chain recombines TRBV27 with TRBJ1-5; 7 bases agree with TRBD1. The sample was naive CD4+ T cells sorted from blood. As for subset: CD45RA+ positively selected. This receptor was taken from a woman between 25 and 40 years old in good health. CDR3 nucleotide sequence: TGTGCCAGCAGTCCCACAGGGGAAAGATATCAGCCCCAGCATTTT. Translation gives CASSPTGERYQPQHF.